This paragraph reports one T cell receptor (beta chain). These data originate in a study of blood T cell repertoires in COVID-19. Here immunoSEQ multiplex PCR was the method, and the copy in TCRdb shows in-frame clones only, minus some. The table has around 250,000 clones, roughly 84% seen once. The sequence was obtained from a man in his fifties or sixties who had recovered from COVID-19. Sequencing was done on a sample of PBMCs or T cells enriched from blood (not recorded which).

The CDR3 nucleotides read TGCGCCAGCAGCTTGGAGGGGGTCACAGATACGCAGTATTTT. Protein product: CASSLEGVTDTQYF. The chain combines TRBV5-1 with TRBJ2-3; D possibly corresponds to TRBD1 (6 bases). Trimming stripped 0 bases from V and 2 bases from J, with 7 bases between. The CDR3 has 14 residues. Germline loops: CDR1 SGHRS, CDR2 YFSETQ.